Sequencing of this T cell receptor (beta chain) was carried out in a study of blood T cells in healthy people across ages. This clonotype was counted many times. The authors ran a second PCR of roughly 6 to 12 cycles using a sample-barcoded 5' primer and a J-beta primer mix. Each cDNA molecule, via a template-switch adaptor with 12 random nucleotides, was tagged. The study obtained at least 3 million CDR3-containing paired-end reads from every sample. TCRdb fed the 5' RACE reads into MiXCR, producing one record per CDR3 protein. Here the sample spans 700,000 to 950,000 distinct CDR3 sequences, around 40% being singletons. This CDR3 comprises 13 residues. Germline lookup yields CDR1 SGHTA and CDR2 FQGNSA. The V segment lost 5 bases and the J segment 10 bases; nucleotides outside the gene matches: 10.

Specimen: blood. The clonotype was recovered from a woman in her fifties or sixties in good health. This chain joins TRBV7-2 and TRBJ1-2; 7 nucleotides line up with TRBD1. The CDR3 spells CASSETRQGLYTF. The CDR3 DNA reads TGTGCCAGCAGCGAAACCCGACAGGGCCTCTACACCTTC.